This is a list of T cell receptor beta chains from one sample in a study of response to subunit inactivated influenza vaccine. In TCRdb, the RT-PCR reads were re-called with MiXCR into one record per CDR3 protein. The table has around 750,000 distinct CDR3 sequences, around 20% seen once. The sequencing used PBMCs from blood, collected roughly 5 days after vaccination. The receptors were gathered from a man aged 50 to 59 who received an inactivated influenza vaccine. The CDR3 runs from the conserved cysteine through the conserved F or W. Fields, in order: CDR3 length, clone size, V gene, J gene, D gene, CDR3 protein, CDR3 DNA. The D gene is left open where the match is weak. The size entry is marked missing in some rows and otherwise reads once, few, many or a size class.

>16|.|TRBV7-9|TRBJ2-2|TRBD2
CASRLAGGHHTGELFF
TGTGCCAGCCGACTGGCGGGGGGGCACCACACCGGGGAGCTGTTTTTT
>15|.|TRBV6-2/TRBV6-3|TRBJ1-5|.
CASRKGDMFNQPQHF
TGTGCCAGCAGAAAGGGAGACATGTTCAATCAGCCCCAGCATTTT
>16|.|TRBV20-1|TRBJ2-5|.
CSAKRLGGAKQETQYF
TGCAGTGCTAAGCGTCTAGGTGGGGCGAAACAAGAGACCCAGTACTTC
>13|.|TRBV20-1|TRBJ2-1|.
CSARPTTHNEQFF
TGCAGTGCTAGGCCGACTACCCACAATGAGCAGTTCTTC
>13|many|TRBV12-3/TRBV12-4|TRBJ2-1|.
CASSLWGGDEQFF
TGTGCCAGCAGTTTATGGGGCGGGGATGAGCAGTTCTTC
>13|.|TRBV5-6|TRBJ1-2|.
CASSPQKWGGYTF
TGTGCCAGCAGCCCCCAGAAATGGGGAGGCTACACCTTC
>14|.|TRBV14|TRBJ1-2|.
CASSQMSRAAGYTF
TGTGCCAGCAGCCAAATGTCCAGGGCGGCTGGCTACACCTTC
>16|many|TRBV20-1|TRBJ2-3|TRBD2
CSARVGTSGIQDTQYF
TGCAGTGCTAGAGTAGGCACTAGCGGGATTCAAGATACGCAGTATTTT
>14|few|TRBV7-9|TRBJ2-7|.
CASSSGTVPYEQYF
TGTGCCAGCAGCTCCGGGACGGTACCCTACGAGCAGTACTTC
>13|.|TRBV15|TRBJ2-7|.
CATVRGPTYEQYF
TGTGCCACCGTCCGGGGTCCCACCTACGAGCAGTACTTC
>14|many|TRBV5-1|TRBJ2-3|.
CASSSVQSTDTQYF
TGCGCCAGCAGCTCAGTACAGAGCACAGATACGCAGTATTTT
>15|few|TRBV5-1|TRBJ2-5|.
CASSLSPQLRETQYF
TGCGCCAGCAGCTTGTCCCCACAGCTTAGAGAGACCCAGTACTTC
>14|.|TRBV10-3|TRBJ1-4|.
CAISEGQVNEKLFF
TGTGCCATCAGCGAGGGACAAGTTAATGAAAAACTGTTTTTT
>14|few|TRBV20-1|TRBJ1-2|.
CSADDSLLNYGYTF
TGCAGTGCCGACGACAGTTTGCTGAACTATGGCTACACCTTC
>18|few|TRBV27|TRBJ2-6|.
CASSLWGVGSSGANVLTF
TGTGCCAGCAGTTTATGGGGGGTTGGGAGCTCTGGGGCCAACGTCCTGACTTTC